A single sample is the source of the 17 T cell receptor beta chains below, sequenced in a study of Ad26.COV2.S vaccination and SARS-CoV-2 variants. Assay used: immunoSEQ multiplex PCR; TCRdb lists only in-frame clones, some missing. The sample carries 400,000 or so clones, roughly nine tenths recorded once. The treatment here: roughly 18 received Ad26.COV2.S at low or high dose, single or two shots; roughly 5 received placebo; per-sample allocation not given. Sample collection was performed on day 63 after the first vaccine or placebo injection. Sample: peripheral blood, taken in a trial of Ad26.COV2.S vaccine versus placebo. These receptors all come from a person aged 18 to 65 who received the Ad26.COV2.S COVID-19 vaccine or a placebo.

The DNA for the CDR3 is TGTGCCAGCAGCTTTGAAGGACTTCAGTTCTTC. It codes for CASSFEGLQFF. The V call is TRBV11-1, the J call TRBJ2-1; D may be TRBD2 (5 bases). V gave up 3 bases and J gave up 13 bases, with 10 bases separating them. Germline CDR1 SGHAT, CDR2 FQDESV (reference sequence). The CDR3 runs to 11 residues.

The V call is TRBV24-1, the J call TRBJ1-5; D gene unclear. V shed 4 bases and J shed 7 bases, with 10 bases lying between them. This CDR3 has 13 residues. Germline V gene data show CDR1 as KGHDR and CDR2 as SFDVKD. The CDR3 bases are TGTGCCACCAGTGAAGGTCCTCGGCAGCCCCAGCATTTT. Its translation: CATSEGPRQPQHF.

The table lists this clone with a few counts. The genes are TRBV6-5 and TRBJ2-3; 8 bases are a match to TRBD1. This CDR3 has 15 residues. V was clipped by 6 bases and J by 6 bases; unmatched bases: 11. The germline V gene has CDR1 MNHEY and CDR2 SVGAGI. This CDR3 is CASRLDRGLLDTQYF. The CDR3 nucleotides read TGTGCCAGCAGGCTTGACAGGGGTTTGCTTGATACGCAGTATTTT.

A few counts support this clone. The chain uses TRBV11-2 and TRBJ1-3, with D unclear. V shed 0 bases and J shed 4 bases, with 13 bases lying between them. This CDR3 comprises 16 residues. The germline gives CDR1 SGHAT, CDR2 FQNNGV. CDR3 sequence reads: CASSLDWNGAGNTIYF. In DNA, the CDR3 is TGTGCCAGCAGCTTAGATTGGAACGGAGCAGGAAACACCATATATTTT.

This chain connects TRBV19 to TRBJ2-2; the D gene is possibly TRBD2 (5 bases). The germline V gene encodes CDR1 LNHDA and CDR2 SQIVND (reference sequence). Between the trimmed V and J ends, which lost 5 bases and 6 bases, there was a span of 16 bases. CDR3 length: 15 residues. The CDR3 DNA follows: TGTGCCAGTAGTCCTACCCGGACTTATTCCGGGGAGCTGTTTTTT. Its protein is CASSPTRTYSGELFF.

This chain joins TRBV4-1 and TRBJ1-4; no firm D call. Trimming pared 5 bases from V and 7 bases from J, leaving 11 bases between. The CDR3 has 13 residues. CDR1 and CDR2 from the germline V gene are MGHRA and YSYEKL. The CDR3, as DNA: TGCGCCAGCAGCAAGGTACTAAGTGAAAAACTGTTTTTT. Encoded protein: CASSKVLSEKLFF.

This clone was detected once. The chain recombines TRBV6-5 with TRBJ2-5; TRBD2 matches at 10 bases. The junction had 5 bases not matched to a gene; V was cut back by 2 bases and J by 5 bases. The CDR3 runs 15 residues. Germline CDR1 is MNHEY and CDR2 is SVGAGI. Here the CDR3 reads CASSYATSGEETQYF. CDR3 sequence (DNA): TGTGCCAGCAGTTACGCTACTAGCGGGGAGGAGACCCAGTACTTC.

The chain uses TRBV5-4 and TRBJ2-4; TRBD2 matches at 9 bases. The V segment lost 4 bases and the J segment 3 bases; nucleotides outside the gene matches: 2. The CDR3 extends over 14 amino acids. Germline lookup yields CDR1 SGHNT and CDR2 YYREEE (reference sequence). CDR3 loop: CASSGREGKNIQYF. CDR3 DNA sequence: TGTGCCAGCAGCGGGCGGGAGGGCAAAAACATTCAGTACTTC. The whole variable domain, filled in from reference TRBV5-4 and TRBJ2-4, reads ETGVTQSPTHLIKTRGQQVTLRCSSQSGHNTVSWYQQALGQGPQFIFQYYREEENGRGNFPPRFSGLQFPNYSSELNVNALELDDSALYLCASSGREGKNIQYFGAGTRLSVL.

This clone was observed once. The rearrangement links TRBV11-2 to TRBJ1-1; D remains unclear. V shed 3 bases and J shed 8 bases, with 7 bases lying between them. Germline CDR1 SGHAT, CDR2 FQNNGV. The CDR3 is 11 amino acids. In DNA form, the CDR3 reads TGTGCCAGCAGCTTCACCGACGAAGCTTTCTTT. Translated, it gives CASSFTDEAFF. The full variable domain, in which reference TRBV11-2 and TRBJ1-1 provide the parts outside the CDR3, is EAGVAQSPRYKIIEKRQSVAFWCNPISGHATLYWYQQILGQGPKLLIQFQNNGVVDDSQLPKDRFSAERLKGVDSTLKIQPAKLEDSAVYLCASSFTDEAFFGQGTRLTVV.

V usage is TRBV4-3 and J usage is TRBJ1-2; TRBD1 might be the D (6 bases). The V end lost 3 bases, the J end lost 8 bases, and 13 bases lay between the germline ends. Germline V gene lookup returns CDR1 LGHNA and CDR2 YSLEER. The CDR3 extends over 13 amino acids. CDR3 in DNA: TGCGCCAGCAGCCAGACAGGTCTATTCGGCTACACCTTC. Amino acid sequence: CASSQTGLFGYTF.

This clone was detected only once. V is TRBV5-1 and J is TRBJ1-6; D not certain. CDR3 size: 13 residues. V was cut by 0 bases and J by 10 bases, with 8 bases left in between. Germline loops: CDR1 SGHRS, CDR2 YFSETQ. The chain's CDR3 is CASSLAGKSPLHF. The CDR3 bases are TGCGCCAGCAGCTTGGCCGGGAAATCACCCCTCCACTTT.

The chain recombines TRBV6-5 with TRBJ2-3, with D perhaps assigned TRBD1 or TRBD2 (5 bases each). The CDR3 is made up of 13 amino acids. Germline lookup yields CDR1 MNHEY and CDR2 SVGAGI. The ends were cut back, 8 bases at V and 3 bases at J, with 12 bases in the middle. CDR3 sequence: CASRGVGTDTQYF. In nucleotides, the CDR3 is TGTGCCAGCCGAGGGGTAGGAACAGATACGCAGTATTTT.

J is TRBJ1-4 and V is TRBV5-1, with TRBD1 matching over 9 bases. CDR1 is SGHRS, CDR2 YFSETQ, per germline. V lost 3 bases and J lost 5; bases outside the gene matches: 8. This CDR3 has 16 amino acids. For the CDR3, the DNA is TGCGCCAGCAGCTCGGCCAAGACAGGGGGGAATGAAAAACTGTTTTTT. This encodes CASSSAKTGGNEKLFF.

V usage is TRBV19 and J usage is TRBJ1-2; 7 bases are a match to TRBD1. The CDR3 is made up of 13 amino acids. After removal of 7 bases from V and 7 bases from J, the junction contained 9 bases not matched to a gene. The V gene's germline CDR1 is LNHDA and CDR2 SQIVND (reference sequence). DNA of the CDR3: TGTGCCAGTACAGACAGGGCATGGATTGGCTACACCTTC. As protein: CASTDRAWIGYTF.

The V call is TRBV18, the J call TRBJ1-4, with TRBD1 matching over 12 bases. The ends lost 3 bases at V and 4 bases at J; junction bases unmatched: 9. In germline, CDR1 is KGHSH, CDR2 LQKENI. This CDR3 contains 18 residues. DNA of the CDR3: TGTGCCAGCTCACCCGGGACAGGGGGCCGCTGGCGTAATGAAAAACTGTTTTTT. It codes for CASSPGTGGRWRNEKLFF. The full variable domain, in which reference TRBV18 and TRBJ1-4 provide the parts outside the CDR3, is NAGVMQNPRHLVRRRGQEARLRCSPMKGHSHVYWYRQLPEEGLKFMVYLQKENIIDESGMPKERFSAEFPKEGPSILRIQQVVRGDSAAYFCASSPGTGGRWRNEKLFFGSGTQLSVL.

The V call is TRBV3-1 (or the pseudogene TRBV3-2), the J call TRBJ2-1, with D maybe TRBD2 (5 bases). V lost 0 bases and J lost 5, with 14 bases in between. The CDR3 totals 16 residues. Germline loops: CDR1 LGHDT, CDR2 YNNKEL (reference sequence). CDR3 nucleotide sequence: TGTGCCAGCAGCCAAGATTACGGCGGGTTCAACAATGAGCAGTTCTTC. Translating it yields CASSQDYGGFNNEQFF.

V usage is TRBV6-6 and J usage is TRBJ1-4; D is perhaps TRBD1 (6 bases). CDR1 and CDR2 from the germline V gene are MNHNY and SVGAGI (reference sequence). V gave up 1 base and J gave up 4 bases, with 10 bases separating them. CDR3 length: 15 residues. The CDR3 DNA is TGTGCCAGCAGTTACTTGAGGACAGTTAATGAAAAACTGTTTTTT. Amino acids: CASSYLRTVNEKLFF.